This T cell receptor (beta chain) was sequenced during a study of OX40 agonist ivuxolimab in advanced cancers. In the study overall: Dosing consisted of intravenous ivuxolimab at 0.01 to 10 mg/kg every 2 weeks. Each dose-escalation patient presented with hepatocellular carcinoma, melanoma, renal cell or head and neck cancer. Study-level results: Average numbers of expanded clones were greater in CD8+ T cells than in CD4+.

A note on this clone: No antigen is known for it.

TCRdb's table, derived via immunoSEQ multiplex PCR, lists solely in-frame clones and lacks some. The data hold just over 60,000 clones, with 80% to 95% observed a single time. Individuals having autoimmune disease history or systemic immunosuppression were not enrolled. Germline CDR1 SGHTS, CDR2 YDEGEE. Trimming took 2 bases from V and 1 from J; bases not matched to a gene: 4. The CDR3 totals 15 residues. This specimen consisted of CD4+ or CD8+ T cells sorted from blood, obtained in a trial of the OX40 agonist ivuxolimab. The receptor comes from an adult with an advanced solid tumor such as melanoma, head and neck, liver or kidney cancer. The chain combines TRBV5-8 with TRBJ1-1, with 8 bases matching TRBD1. The CDR3 DNA is TGTGCCAGCAGCTTCCGGACAGGGTGGAACACTGAAGCTTTCTTT. Amino acids: CASSFRTGWNTEAFF.